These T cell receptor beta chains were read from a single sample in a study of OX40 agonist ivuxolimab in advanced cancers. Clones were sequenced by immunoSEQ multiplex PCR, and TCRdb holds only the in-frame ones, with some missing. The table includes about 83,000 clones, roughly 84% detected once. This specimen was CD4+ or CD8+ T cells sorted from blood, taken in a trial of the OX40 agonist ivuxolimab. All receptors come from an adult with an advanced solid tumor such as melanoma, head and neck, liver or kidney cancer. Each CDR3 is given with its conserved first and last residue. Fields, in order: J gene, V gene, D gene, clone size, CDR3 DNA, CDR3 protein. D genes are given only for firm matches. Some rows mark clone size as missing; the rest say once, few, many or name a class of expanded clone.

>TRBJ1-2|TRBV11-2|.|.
TGTGCCAGCAGCTTAGTGGAAGGCTATGGCTACACCTTC
CASSLVEGYGYTF
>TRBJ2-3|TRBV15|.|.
TGTGCCACCAGCAGAGATCGTGAGGATACGCAGTATTTT
CATSRDREDTQYF
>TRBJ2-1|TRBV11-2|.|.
TGTGCCAGCAGCGCCGGACAGACCCGGACCAATGAGCAGTTCTTC
CASSAGQTRTNEQFF
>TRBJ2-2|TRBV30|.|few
TGTGCCTGGCTTGGCAGCTTGAACACCGGGGAGCTGTTTTTT
CAWLGSLNTGELFF
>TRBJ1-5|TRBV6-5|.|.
TGTGCCAGCAGTCCTGGTTATCAGCCCCAGCATTTT
CASSPGYQPQHF
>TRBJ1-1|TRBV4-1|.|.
TGCGCCAGCAGCCAAGCTAACCCCGACCACCCTCGAGCTTTCTTT
CASSQANPDHPRAFF
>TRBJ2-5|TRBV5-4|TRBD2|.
TGTGCCAGCAGTAGGACTAGCGGCAATCAAGAGACCCAGTACTTC
CASSRTSGNQETQYF
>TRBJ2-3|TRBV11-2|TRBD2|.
TGTGCCAGCAGCCCCGTGCAAGCGGGAGGCACAGATACGCAGTATTTT
CASSPVQAGGTDTQYF
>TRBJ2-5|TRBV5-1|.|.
TGCGCCAGCAGCTTGCAAGAGACCCAGTACTTC
CASSLQETQYF
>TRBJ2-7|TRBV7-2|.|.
TGTGCCAGCAGCTTGCTTCCCGGGACATCGCTCTACGAGCAGTACTTC
CASSLLPGTSLYEQYF
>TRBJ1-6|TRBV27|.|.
TGTGCCAGCAGTTTTTCAGGGGTGCCCTATAATTCACCCCTCCACTTT
CASSFSGVPYNSPLHF
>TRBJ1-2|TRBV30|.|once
TGTGCCTGGAGTGGCTGGGGGGCGAATGGCTACACCTTC
CAWSGWGANGYTF
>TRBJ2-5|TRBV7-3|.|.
TGTGCCAGCAGCTTAATGGGGGGCCAAGAGACCCAGTACTTC
CASSLMGGQETQYF
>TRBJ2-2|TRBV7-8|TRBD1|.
TGTGCCAGCAGCGCCAGGACAGGCCTGAACACCGGGGAGCTGTTTTTT
CASSARTGLNTGELFF
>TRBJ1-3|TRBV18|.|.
TGTGCCAGCTCACCATCCTCAGAGTTCCTCTCTGGAAACACCATATATTTT
CASSPSSEFLSGNTIYF
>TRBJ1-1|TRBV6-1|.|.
TGTGCCAGCAGTGCGGGGGCGTGGAGCACTGAAGCTTTCTTT
CASSAGAWSTEAFF
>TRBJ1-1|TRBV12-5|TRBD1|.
TGTGCTAGTGGTTTGGTAATTCAGAGGGGGCCGGGACAGCCAAACACTGAAGCTTTCTTT
CASGLVIQRGPGQPNTEAFF
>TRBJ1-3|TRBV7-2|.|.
TGTGCCAGCAGCTTACGGGGGCGCGCTGGAAACACCATATATTTT
CASSLRGRAGNTIYF
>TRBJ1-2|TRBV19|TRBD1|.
TGTGCCAGTAGTCCCTCGCGGGACAGGGGGCACGGCTACACCTTC
CASSPSRDRGHGYTF
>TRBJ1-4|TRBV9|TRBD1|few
TGTGCCAGCAGCCTCCGAGGACAGGGAAGTAATGAAAAACTGTTTTTT
CASSLRGQGSNEKLFF
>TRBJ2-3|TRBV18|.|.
TGTGCCAGCTCACCAAAGAATAGCGGCACCACAGATACGCAGTATTTT
CASSPKNSGTTDTQYF
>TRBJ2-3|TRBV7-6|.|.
TGTGCCAGCAGCGATAGCTCACATACGCAGTATTTT
CASSDSSHTQYF
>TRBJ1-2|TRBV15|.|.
TGTGCCACCAGTAGGACGGAGAACTATGGCTACACCTTC
CATSRTENYGYTF
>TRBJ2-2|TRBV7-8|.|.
TGTGCCAGCAGCTTAGTGCGGGCGAGCACCGGGGAGCTGTTTTTT
CASSLVRASTGELFF
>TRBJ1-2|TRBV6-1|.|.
TGTGCCAGCAGTGAAGCGAAGGGGATCTATGGCTACACCTTC
CASSEAKGIYGYTF
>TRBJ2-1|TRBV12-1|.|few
TGTGCCAGCAGCCCGGGGACTAGCGGGGGGAGGGACGGCAATGAGCAGTTCTTC
CASSPGTSGGRDGNEQFF
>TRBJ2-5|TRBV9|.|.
TGTGCCAGCAGCACAAACCAAGAGACCCAGTACTTC
CASSTNQETQYF
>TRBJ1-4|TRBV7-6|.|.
TGTGCCAGCAGCCTTGGCCGGGACAAGAATGAAAAACTGTTTTTT
CASSLGRDKNEKLFF
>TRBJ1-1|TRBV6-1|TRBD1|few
TGTGCCAGCAGGGAAGGACAGGGATACACTGAAGCTTTCTTT
CASREGQGYTEAFF
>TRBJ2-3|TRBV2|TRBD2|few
TGTGCCAGCAGTGACCCCCGCCGTTCTAGCGGACCTACACTCTATAGCACAGATACGCAGTATTTT
CASSDPRRSSGPTLYSTDTQYF
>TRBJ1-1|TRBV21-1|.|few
TGTGCCAGCAGCAATTCGATGGACGGCGCCGGCACTGAAGCTTTCTTT
CASSNSMDGAGTEAFF